Shown below are 23 T cell receptor beta chains from a single sample sequenced in a study of cytomegalovirus exposure and HLA in healthy donors. The PCR made use of 60 Vbeta and 13 Jbeta primers. Some clones are missing from TCRdb's copy, which holds only in-frame ones; the method was immunoSEQ multiplex PCR. The sample yields 160,000 or so clones, roughly four fifths seen once. Input material: PBMCs. All receptors derive from a female donor in good health and CMV-seronegative.

This clone was detected once. The V and J genes are TRBV9 and TRBJ2-1; 10 nucleotides line up with TRBD2. There are 16 residues in the CDR3. Per germline, CDR1 SGDLS and CDR2 YYNGEE. The V gene end was trimmed by 1 base and the J gene end by 3 bases; junction bases not matched to a gene: 4. CDR3 coding DNA: TGTGCCAGCAGCGTAACGCCTAGCGGGAGCTACAATGAGCAGTTCTTC. It yields the protein CASSVTPSGSYNEQFF. The full variable domain, rest sourced from reference TRBV9 and TRBJ2-1, is DSGVTQTPKHLITATGQRVTLRCSPRSGDLSVYWYQQSLDQGLQFLIQYYNGEERAKGNILERFSAQQFPDLHSELNLSSLELGDSALYFCASSVTPSGSYNEQFFGPGTRLTVL.

This chain joins TRBV7-2 and TRBJ2-5; TRBD1 might be the D (6 bases). V lost 4 bases, J lost 3 bases, and 15 bases lay in between. The CDR3 runs to 15 residues. Germline V gene sequence: CDR1 SGHTA, CDR2 FQGNSA. CDR3 protein: CASSYTRDKKETQYF. CDR3 coding DNA: TGTGCCAGCAGCTACACCCGGGACAAAAAAGAGACCCAGTACTTC.

The rearrangement links TRBV9 to TRBJ2-7; the D is unclear. In germline, CDR1 is SGDLS, CDR2 YYNGEE. The V gene lost 5 bases and the J gene lost 0 bases, with 21 bases spanning the gap. This CDR3 is 17 amino acids long. DNA for the CDR3: TGTGCCAGCAGGGTATGGTGGCTTTATTTCTCCTCCTACGAGCAGTACTTC. Protein: CASRVWWLYFSSYEQYF. Full variable domain (remainder filled in from reference TRBV9 and TRBJ2-7): DSGVTQTPKHLITATGQRVTLRCSPRSGDLSVYWYQQSLDQGLQFLIQYYNGEERAKGNILERFSAQQFPDLHSELNLSSLELGDSALYFCASRVWWLYFSSYEQYFGPGTRLTVT.

This clone has only a few counts. The CDR3 bases are TGCGCCAGCAGCCAACCCACAGGGGGCAACACCGGGGAGCTGTTTTTT. This sequence encodes CASSQPTGGNTGELFF. The chain employs TRBV4-1 and TRBJ2-2, with 9 bases that match TRBD1. V shed 2 bases and J 2 bases; nucleotides not matched to a gene: 3. CDR1 is MGHRA and CDR2 is YSYEKL in the germline V gene. The CDR3 sequence is 16 residues long.

The chain carries TRBV30 and TRBJ2-1, with D uncertain. CDR3 length: 11 amino acids. Looked up from germline, CDR1 is GTSNPN and CDR2 is SVGIG (reference sequence). V was shortened by 5 bases and J by 6 bases, with 8 bases between the two germline ends. CDR3 DNA sequence: TGTGCCTGGGCCCGACTCAATGAGCAGTTCTTC. This translates into CAWARLNEQFF.

Concerning this clone: Mismatch with germline at one junction end may stem from a read error. V usage is TRBV7-9 and J usage is TRBJ1-1, with D perhaps TRBD1 (5 bases). Germline V gives CDR1 SEHNR, CDR2 FQNEAQ (reference sequence). There are 13 residues in the CDR3. The CDR3 nucleotides are TGTTCCAGCAGCTTTCTTCTCAGGGAGGGAGCTTTCTTT. Residues: CSSSFLLREGAFF.

V and J are TRBV19 and TRBJ1-1, with D hard to call. The CDR3 extends over 14 amino acids. V was shortened by 5 bases and J by 6 bases, with 16 bases between the two germline ends. From germline, CDR1 is LNHDA and CDR2 SQIVND (reference sequence). The CDR3 bases are TGTGCCAGTAGTTCGGTCCCAACGGGTTCTGAAGCTTTCTTT. This gives the protein CASSSVPTGSEAFF.

The CDR3 region is CASSRPSTSGGAGETQYF. Here the CDR3 DNA reads TGTGCCAGCTCACGACCGTCTACTAGCGGGGGGGCCGGTGAGACCCAGTACTTC. The chain couples TRBV18 to TRBJ2-5, with 13 bases identical to TRBD2. The CDR3 extends over 18 amino acids. The trim removed 4 bases at V and 5 bases at J, leaving 13 bases unmatched. Germline V gene lookup returns CDR1 KGHSH and CDR2 LQKENI.

The chain has TRBV11-2 and TRBJ2-4; D is possibly TRBD2 (7 bases). Trimming pared 3 bases from V and 7 bases from J, leaving 19 bases between. The CDR3 totals 16 residues. Germline V gene data show CDR1 as SGHAT and CDR2 as FQNNGV. DNA for the CDR3: TGTGCCAGCAGCTTTAGGGGGGGCGGGACTCGGAACATTCAGTACTTC. It translates to CASSFRGGGTRNIQYF.

This clone has just one count. This sequence joins TRBV28 and TRBJ1-2; 11 bases align to TRBD1. The junction had 10 bases not matched to a gene; V was cut back by 5 bases and J by 8 bases. The CDR3 is 15 residues long. Germline-derived CDR1 and CDR2 are MDHEN and SYDVKM. The CDR3 DNA reads as TGTGCCAGCAGTCTAAGGACAGGGGGCTTGGGAGGCTACACCTTC. This encodes CASSLRTGGLGGYTF.

This chain joins TRBV29-1 and TRBJ2-5, with unresolved D. With 2 bases removed from V and 4 bases from J, the gap between germline ends came to 11 bases. The germline V gene has CDR1 SQVTM and CDR2 ANQGSEA. The length of the CDR3 is 13 residues. CDR3 nucleotides: TGCAGCGTTGAAAAGCAGGCTGGAGAGACCCAGTACTTC. Encoded protein: CSVEKQAGETQYF.

This clone occurred a few times. This chain uses TRBV4-3 with TRBJ1-4; D remains ambiguous. V was cut by 1 base and J by 5 bases, with 8 bases left in between. This CDR3 spans 14 amino acids. Germline V CDR1 and CDR2: LGHNA, YSLEER. As DNA, the CDR3 is TGCGCCAGCAGCCAAGCCCCTCGGAATGAAAAACTGTTTTTT. The encoded protein is CASSQAPRNEKLFF.

This chain connects TRBV5-1 to TRBJ1-1; D not certain. Per the germline V gene, CDR1 is SGHRS and CDR2 is YFSETQ. The CDR3 has 13 amino acids. V was pared by 1 base and J by 3 bases, with 7 bases between. In DNA, the CDR3 is TGCGCCAGCAGCTTGACTCGGGACACTGAAGCTTTCTTT. As protein: CASSLTRDTEAFF.

In the case of this clone: In the same sample, other DNA sequences code for this CDR3. The chain carries TRBV18 and TRBJ1-1; 9 bases map to TRBD1. V was pared by 3 bases and J by 14 bases, with 10 bases of the junction left unmatched. The length of the CDR3 is 13 residues. Germline CDR1 and CDR2: KGHSH and LQKENI. The CDR3 sequence is CASSPTRDREAFF. CDR3 nucleotides: TGTGCCAGCTCACCGACTCGGGACAGGGAGGCCTTCTTT.

This clone was observed a few times. The chain couples TRBV28 to TRBJ1-5; D possibly corresponds to TRBD1 (5 bases). The CDR3 contains 15 residues. V was pared by 7 bases and J by 1 base, with 14 bases between. The V gene's germline CDR1 is MDHEN and CDR2 SYDVKM. The CDR3 nucleotides read TGTGCCAGCAAACAGAGGGGAGGGAGCAATCAGCCCCAGCATTTT. As protein: CASKQRGGSNQPQHF. The whole variable domain, filled in from reference TRBV28 and TRBJ1-5, reads DVKVTQSSRYLVKRTGEKVFLECVQDMDHENMFWYRQDPGLGLRLIYFSYDVKMKEKGDIPEGYSVSREKKERFSLILESASTNQTSMYLCASKQRGGSNQPQHFGDGTRLSIL.

The chain links TRBV7-9 to TRBJ1-4; 7 bases map to TRBD1. This CDR3 contains 14 residues. The germline V gene encodes CDR1 SEHNR and CDR2 FQNEAQ (reference sequence). V shed 1 base, J shed 8 bases, and the junction held 4 bases outside the gene matches. CDR3 in DNA: TGTGCCAGCAGCTTAGGACAGGGCCGAGAAAAACTGTTTTTT. It codes for CASSLGQGREKLFF. The variable domain in full, completed from reference TRBV7-9 and TRBJ1-4, reads DTGVSQNPRHKITKRGQNVTFRCDPISEHNRLYWYRQTLGQGPEFLTYFQNEAQLEKSRLLSDRFSAERPKGSFSTLEIQRTEQGDSAMYLCASSLGQGREKLFFGSGTQLSVL.

This clone has more than one count but fewer than ten. The chain has TRBV5-1 and TRBJ1-1, with D uncertain. Trimming shortened V by 4 bases and J by 0 bases, and 13 bases separated the two germline ends. Looked up from germline, CDR1 is SGHRS and CDR2 is YFSETQ. This CDR3 has 15 residues. The CDR3 nucleotides read TGCGCCAGCAGCGCACCGGGTTCCATGAACACTGAAGCTTTCTTT. Protein product: CASSAPGSMNTEAFF. Drawing the rest from reference TRBV5-1 and TRBJ1-1, the complete variable domain is KAGVTQTPRYLIKTRGQQVTLSCSPISGHRSVSWYQQTPGQGLQFLFEYFSETQRNKGNFPGRFSGRQFSNSRSEMNVSTLELGDSALYLCASSAPGSMNTEAFFGQGTRLTVV.

The CDR3 sequence is CASSRLSSSTGELFF. The DNA of the CDR3 is TGTGCCAGCAGCAGACTTTCTAGTTCCACCGGGGAGCTGTTTTTT. The rearrangement uses TRBV28 and TRBJ2-2, with D hard to call. The length of the CDR3 is 15 residues. CDR1 and CDR2 from the germline V gene are MDHEN and SYDVKM. Deletions cut 6 bases from V and 4 bases from J, with 15 bases between.

The chain employs TRBV10-2 and TRBJ1-5; D ambiguous. V lost 2 bases to trimming and J lost 4 bases, with 12 bases between them. The germline gives CDR1 WSHSY, CDR2 SAAADI. The CDR3 is 15 residues long. The CDR3 protein is CASSEGRAGNQPQHF. The CDR3 coding sequence is TGCGCCAGCAGTGAGGGGCGGGCGGGGAATCAGCCCCAGCATTTT.

The gene calls are TRBV6-5 and TRBJ2-1, with D maybe TRBD2 (5 bases). The CDR3 is 13 residues long. The germline V gene encodes CDR1 MNHEY and CDR2 SVGAGI. The germline V and J ends were trimmed by 10 bases and 12 bases, with 22 bases remaining between them. The CDR3 region is CATLPEGKGRQFF. The CDR3 nucleotides are TGTGCCACCTTACCCGAGGGAAAGGGAAGGCAGTTCTTC.

The chain has TRBV4-2 and TRBJ2-3; 8 positions agree with TRBD2. Trimming at V came to 1 base and at J to 4 bases, leaving 7 bases not matched to a gene. Per the germline V gene, CDR1 is LGHNA and CDR2 is YNFKEQ. The CDR3 spans 16 residues. CDR3 in amino acids: CASSQAGGAGSDTQYF. DNA for the CDR3: TGTGCCAGCAGCCAAGCGGGGGGGGCCGGGTCAGATACGCAGTATTTT.

The V call is TRBV6-5, the J call TRBJ1-5, with no clear D. Germline V gene lookup returns CDR1 MNHEY and CDR2 SVGAGI. CDR3 length: 15 residues. Deletions cut 0 bases from V and 0 bases from J, with 6 bases between. The CDR3 loop is CASSYSIGSNQPQHF. The CDR3 DNA follows: TGTGCCAGCAGTTACTCTATCGGTAGCAATCAGCCCCAGCATTTT.

This sequence joins TRBV6-6 and TRBJ1-1, with TRBD1 matching 7 bases. V lost 6 bases to trimming and J lost 5 bases; unmatched junction nucleotides: 6. Germline values: CDR1 MNHNY, CDR2 SVGAGI (reference sequence). The CDR3 spans 13 residues. The CDR3 region is CASSRQGGTEAFF. The CDR3 region has the DNA TGTGCCAGCAGCAGACAGGGCGGTACTGAAGCTTTCTTT.